One T cell receptor beta chain is described in this entry. This specimen belongs to a study of blood T cell repertoires in COVID-19. Study-level information: Sample material is recorded as cDNA or gDNA derived from T cells, B-cell-depleted T cells, or PBMCs.

The CDR3 runs to 15 residues. V dropped 3 bases and J dropped 6 bases, with 18 bases sitting between them. Germline V gene sequence: CDR1 SNHLY, CDR2 FYNNEI. Individuals drawn from approximately 22 US areas were about 18 to 90 years old. Each participant's cohort was designated according to participant-reported clinical history. The data were produced by immunoSEQ multiplex PCR, yet TCRdb's version contains in-frame clones alone and is incomplete. The sample yields approximately 200,000 clones, approximately 92% seen once. This chain uses TRBV2 with TRBJ2-7; D possibly corresponds to TRBD2 (5 bases). The receptor was isolated from a woman in her late teens or twenties in a cohort exposed to, infected with or recovered from COVID-19 (not recorded which). Sequenced sample: PBMCs or T cells enriched from blood (not recorded which). The CDR3 here is CASSEVATNSGEQYF. The CDR3 region has the DNA TGTGCCAGCAGTGAGGTGGCGACTAACTCTGGCGAGCAGTACTTC.